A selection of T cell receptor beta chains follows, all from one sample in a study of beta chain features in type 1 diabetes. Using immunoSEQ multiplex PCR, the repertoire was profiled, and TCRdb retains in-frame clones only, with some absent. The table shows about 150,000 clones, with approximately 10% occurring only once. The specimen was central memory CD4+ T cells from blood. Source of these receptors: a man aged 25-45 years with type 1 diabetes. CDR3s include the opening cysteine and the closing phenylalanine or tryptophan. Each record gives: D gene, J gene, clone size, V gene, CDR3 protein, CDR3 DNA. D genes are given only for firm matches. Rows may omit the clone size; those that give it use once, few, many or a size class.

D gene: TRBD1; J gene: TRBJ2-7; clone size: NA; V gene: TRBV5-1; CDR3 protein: CASSTVTGGQQYF; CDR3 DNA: TGCGCCAGCAGCACCGTGACAGGGGGACAGCAGTACTTC
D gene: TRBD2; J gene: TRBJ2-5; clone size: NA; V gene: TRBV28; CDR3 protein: CASSRPGLAGAGEETQYF; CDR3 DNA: TGTGCCAGCAGTCGTCCGGGACTAGCGGGAGCCGGAGAAGAGACCCAGTACTTC
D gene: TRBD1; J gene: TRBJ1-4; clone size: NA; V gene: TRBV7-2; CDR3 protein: CASSPDRGAEKLFF; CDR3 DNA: TGTGCCAGCAGCCCTGACAGGGGGGCTGAAAAACTGTTTTTT
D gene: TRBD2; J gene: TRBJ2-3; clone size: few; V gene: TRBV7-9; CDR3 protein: CASSVRGRIADTQYF; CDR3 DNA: TGTGCCAGCAGCGTACGCGGGAGAATCGCAGATACGCAGTATTTT
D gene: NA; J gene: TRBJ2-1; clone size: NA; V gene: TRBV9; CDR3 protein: CASSLGTAQNSYNEQFF; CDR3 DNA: TGTGCCAGCAGCCTAGGGACTGCCCAAAACTCCTACAATGAGCAGTTCTTC
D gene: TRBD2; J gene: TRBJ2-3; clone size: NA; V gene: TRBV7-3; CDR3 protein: CASSFSGTSRTDTQYF; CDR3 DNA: TGTGCCAGCAGCTTTTCCGGGACTAGCAGGACAGATACGCAGTATTTT
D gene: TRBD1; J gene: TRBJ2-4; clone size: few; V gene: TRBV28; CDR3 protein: CASSRRQGVAKNIQYF; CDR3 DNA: TGTGCCAGCAGCCGACGACAGGGGGTCGCCAAAAACATTCAGTACTTC
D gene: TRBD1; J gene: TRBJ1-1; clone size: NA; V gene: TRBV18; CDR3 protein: CASADSLQGDTEAFF; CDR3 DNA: TGTGCCAGCGCGGACAGCCTTCAGGGGGACACTGAAGCTTTCTTT
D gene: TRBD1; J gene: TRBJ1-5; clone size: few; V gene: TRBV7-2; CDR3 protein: CASSLLSGNRGIQPQHF; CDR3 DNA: TGTGCCAGCAGCTTACTCTCTGGGAACAGGGGCATTCAGCCCCAGCATTTT
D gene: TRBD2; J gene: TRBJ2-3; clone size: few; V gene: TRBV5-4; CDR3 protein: CASSAQSGGADTQYF; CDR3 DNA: TGTGCCAGCAGCGCCCAGAGCGGGGGGGCAGATACGCAGTATTTT
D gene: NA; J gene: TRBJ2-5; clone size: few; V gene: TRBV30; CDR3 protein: CAWTPPAGETQYF; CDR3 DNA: TGTGCCTGGACCCCACCGGCGGGAGAGACCCAGTACTTC
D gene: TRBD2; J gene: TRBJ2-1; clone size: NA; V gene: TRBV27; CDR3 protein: CASSLPFSGSTDEQFF; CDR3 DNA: TGTGCCAGCAGTTTACCCTTTAGCGGGAGTACGGATGAGCAGTTCTTC
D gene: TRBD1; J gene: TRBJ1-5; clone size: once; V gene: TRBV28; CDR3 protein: CASSLAGGSQPQHF; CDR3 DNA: TGTGCCAGCAGTTTAGCAGGGGGCAGTCAGCCCCAGCATTTT
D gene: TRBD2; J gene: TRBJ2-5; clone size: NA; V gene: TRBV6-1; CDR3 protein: CASNPSGGQETQYF; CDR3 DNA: TGTGCCAGCAATCCTAGCGGGGGACAAGAGACCCAGTACTTC
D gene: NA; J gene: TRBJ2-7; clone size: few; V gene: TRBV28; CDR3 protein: CASRNPQGYEQYF; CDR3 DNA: TGTGCCAGCAGAAACCCACAGGGCTACGAGCAGTACTTC
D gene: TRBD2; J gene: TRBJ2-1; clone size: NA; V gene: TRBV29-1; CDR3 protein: CSVDLAGGGTYNEQFF; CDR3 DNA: TGCAGCGTTGACTTAGCGGGAGGGGGGACTTACAATGAGCAGTTCTTC
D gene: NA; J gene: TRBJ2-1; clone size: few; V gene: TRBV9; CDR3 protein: CASSVAATYNEQFF; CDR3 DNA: TGTGCCAGCAGCGTCGCGGCTACCTACAATGAGCAGTTCTTC
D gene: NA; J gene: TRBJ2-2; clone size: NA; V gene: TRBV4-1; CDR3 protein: CASSHDRRSNTGELFF; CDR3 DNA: TGCGCCAGCAGCCACGACAGACGTTCGAACACCGGGGAGCTGTTTTTT
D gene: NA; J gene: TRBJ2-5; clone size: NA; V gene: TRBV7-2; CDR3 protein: CASSRTGTSQETQYF; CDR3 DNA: TGTGCCAGCAGCCGCACCGGGACTTCCCAAGAGACCCAGTACTTC
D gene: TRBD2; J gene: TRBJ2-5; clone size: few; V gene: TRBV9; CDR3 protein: CASSVGTSGETQYF; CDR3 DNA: TGTGCCAGCAGCGTAGGGACTAGCGGGGAGACCCAGTACTTC
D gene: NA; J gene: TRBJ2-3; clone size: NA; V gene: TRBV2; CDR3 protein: CASSERGGRATDTQYF; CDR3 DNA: TGTGCCAGCAGTGAAAGAGGGGGACGGGCAACAGATACGCAGTATTTT
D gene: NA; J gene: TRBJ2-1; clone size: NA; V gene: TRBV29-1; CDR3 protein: CSVRLGEQFF; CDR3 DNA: TGCAGCGTCCGACTAGGTGAGCAGTTCTTC
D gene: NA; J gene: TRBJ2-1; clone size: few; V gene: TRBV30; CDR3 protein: CAQRGSYNEQFF; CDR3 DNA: TGTGCCCAGCGCGGCTCCTACAATGAGCAGTTCTTC
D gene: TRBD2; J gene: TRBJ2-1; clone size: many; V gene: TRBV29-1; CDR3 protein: CSVETSGSGEQFF; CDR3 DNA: TGCAGCGTTGAAACTAGCGGGAGTGGTGAGCAGTTCTTC
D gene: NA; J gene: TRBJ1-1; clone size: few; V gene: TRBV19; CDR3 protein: CASSMLSDTEAFF; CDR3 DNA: TGTGCCAGTAGTATGTTAAGCGACACTGAAGCTTTCTTT
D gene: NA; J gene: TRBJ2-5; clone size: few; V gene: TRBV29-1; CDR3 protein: CSVEGEAVGQYF; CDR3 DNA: TGCAGCGTTGAAGGGGAGGCAGTTGGCCAGTACTTC
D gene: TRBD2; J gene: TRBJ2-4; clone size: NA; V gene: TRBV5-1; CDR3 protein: CASSLETGLANIQYF; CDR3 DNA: TGCGCCAGCAGCTTAGAAACTGGACTAGCCAACATTCAGTACTTC
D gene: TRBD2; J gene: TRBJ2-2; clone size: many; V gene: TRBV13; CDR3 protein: CASSRSGSNTGELFF; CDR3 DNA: TGTGCCAGCAGCCGTAGCGGGTCGAACACCGGGGAGCTGTTTTTT
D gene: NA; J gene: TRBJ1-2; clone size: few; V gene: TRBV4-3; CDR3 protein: CASSQDPKGNYGYTF; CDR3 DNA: TGCGCCAGCAGCCAAGACCCAAAGGGGAACTATGGCTACACCTTC
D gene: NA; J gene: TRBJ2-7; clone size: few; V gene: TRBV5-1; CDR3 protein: CASSSTGYEQYF; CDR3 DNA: TGCGCCAGCAGCTCCACTGGCTACGAGCAGTACTTC
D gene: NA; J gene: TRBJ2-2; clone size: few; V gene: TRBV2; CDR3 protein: CASRRGELFF; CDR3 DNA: TGTGCCAGCAGACGGGGGGAGCTGTTTTTT
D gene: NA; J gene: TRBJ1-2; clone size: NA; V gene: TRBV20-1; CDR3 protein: CSEQGFGYTF; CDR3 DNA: TGCAGTGAACAGGGTTTTGGCTACACCTTC
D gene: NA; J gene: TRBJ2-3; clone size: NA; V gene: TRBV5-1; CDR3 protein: CASSLRLFDTQYF; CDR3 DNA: TGCGCCAGCAGCTTACGACTTTTCGATACGCAGTATTTT
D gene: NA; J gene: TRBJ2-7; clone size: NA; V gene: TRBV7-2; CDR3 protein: CASSLVESYEQYF; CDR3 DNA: TGTGCCAGCAGCTTAGTAGAAAGCTACGAGCAGTACTTC
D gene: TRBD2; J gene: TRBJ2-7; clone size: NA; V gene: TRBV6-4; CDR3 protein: CASSSGTSGFYEQYF; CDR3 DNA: TGTGCCAGCAGCTCCGGGACTAGCGGGTTCTACGAGCAGTACTTC
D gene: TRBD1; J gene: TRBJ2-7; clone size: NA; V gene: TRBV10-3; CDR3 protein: CAITPGQGSYEQYF; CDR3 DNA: TGTGCCATCACTCCGGGACAGGGGTCCTACGAGCAGTACTTC
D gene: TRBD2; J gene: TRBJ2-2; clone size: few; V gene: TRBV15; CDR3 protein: CATSSIRTSGNTGELFF; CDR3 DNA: TGTGCCACCAGCAGTATTCGGACTAGCGGGAACACCGGGGAGCTGTTTTTT
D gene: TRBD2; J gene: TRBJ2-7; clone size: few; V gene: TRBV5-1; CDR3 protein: CASLRTSGSREQYF; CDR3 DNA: TGCGCCAGCCTACGGACTAGCGGGAGCCGTGAGCAGTACTTC
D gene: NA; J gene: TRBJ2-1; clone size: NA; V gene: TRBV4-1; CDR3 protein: CASTSSDSYNEQFF; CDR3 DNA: TGCGCCAGCACATCTAGCGACTCCTACAATGAGCAGTTCTTC
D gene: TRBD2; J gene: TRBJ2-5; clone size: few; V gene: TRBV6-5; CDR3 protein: CASSSGLAGTQYF; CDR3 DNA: TGTGCCAGCAGTTCGGGACTAGCGGGAACCCAGTACTTC
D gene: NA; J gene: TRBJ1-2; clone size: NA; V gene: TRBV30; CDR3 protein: CAWRRGNYGYTF; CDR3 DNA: TGTGCCTGGAGAAGAGGAAACTATGGCTACACCTTC
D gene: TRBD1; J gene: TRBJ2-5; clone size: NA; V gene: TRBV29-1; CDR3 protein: CSAGTGAYQETQYF; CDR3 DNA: TGCAGCGCTGGGACAGGGGCGTACCAAGAGACCCAGTACTTC
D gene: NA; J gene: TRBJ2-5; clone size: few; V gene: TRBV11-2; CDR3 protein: CASSLDPGSETQYF; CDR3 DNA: TGTGCCAGCAGCTTAGACCCAGGGTCGGAGACCCAGTACTTC
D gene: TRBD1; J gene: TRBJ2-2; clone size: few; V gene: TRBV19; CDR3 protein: CASVGQGIGELFF; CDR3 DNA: TGTGCCAGTGTGGGACAGGGTATCGGGGAGCTGTTTTTT
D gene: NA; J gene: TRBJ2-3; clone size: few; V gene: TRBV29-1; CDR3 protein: CSVEGYEVPDTQYF; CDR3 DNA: TGCAGCGTTGAAGGGTACGAGGTCCCAGATACGCAGTATTTT
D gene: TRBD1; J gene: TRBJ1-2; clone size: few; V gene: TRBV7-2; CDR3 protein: CASSVQGADYGYTF; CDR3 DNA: TGTGCCAGCAGCGTACAGGGGGCTGACTATGGCTACACCTTC
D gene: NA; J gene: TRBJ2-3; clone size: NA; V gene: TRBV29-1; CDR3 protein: CSATPAGKDTQYF; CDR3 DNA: TGCAGCGCTACCCCCGCAGGGAAAGATACGCAGTATTTT
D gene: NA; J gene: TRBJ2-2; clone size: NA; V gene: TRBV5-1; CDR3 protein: CASSLEGGTGELFF; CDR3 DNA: TGCGCCAGCAGCTTGGAGGGGGGGACCGGGGAGCTGTTTTTT
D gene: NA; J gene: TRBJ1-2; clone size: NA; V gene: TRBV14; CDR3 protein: CASSQYITQNYGYTF; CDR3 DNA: TGTGCCAGCAGCCAATACATTACACAGAACTATGGCTACACCTTC
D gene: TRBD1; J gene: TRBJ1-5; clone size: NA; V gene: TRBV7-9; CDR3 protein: CASSPTGDNQPQHF; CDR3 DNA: TGTGCCAGCAGCCCGACAGGGGACAATCAGCCCCAGCATTTT
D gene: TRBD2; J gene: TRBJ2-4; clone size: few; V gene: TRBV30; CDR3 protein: CAWSVLAGGGAIQYF; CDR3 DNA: TGTGCCTGGAGTGTACTAGCGGGAGGAGGCGCCATTCAGTACTTC
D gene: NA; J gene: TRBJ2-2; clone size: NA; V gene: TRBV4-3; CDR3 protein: CASSQETRSLVGELFF; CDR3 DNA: TGCGCCAGCAGCCAAGAAACTAGATCTCTCGTCGGGGAGCTGTTTTTT
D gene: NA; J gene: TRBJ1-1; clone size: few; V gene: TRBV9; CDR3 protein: CASSSGSGGTEAFF; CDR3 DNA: TGTGCCAGCAGCTCCGGGTCGGGGGGGACTGAAGCTTTCTTT
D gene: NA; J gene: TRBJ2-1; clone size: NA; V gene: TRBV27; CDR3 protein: CASNRGGAQYEQFF; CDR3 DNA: TGTGCCAGCAACAGGGGGGGGGCGCAGTACGAGCAGTTCTTC
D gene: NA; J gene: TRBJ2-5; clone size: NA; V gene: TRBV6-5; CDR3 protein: CASSPLGGRVETQYF; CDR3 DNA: TGTGCCAGCAGTCCGCTCGGAGGCCGGGTAGAGACCCAGTACTTC